The sequence of this TCR beta chain was determined in a study of control samples from healthy donors and cancer patients. Germline V lookup: CDR1 SGHRS, CDR2 YFSETQ. Trimming took 5 bases from V and 10 from J, leaving 16 bases between them. The CDR3 covers 14 residues. The assay was immunoSEQ multiplex PCR, and TCRdb's table has in-frame clones only and misses some. The top ten clones hold 8.7% of a sample with over 110,000 clones, less than 90% of them seen once. The specimen was blood. The rearrangement uses TRBV5-1 and TRBJ1-6; unclear D gene. This TCR was sampled from a woman in her 30s in good health. DNA for the CDR3: TGCGCCAGCAGACTAGGCACAAACGTGTCACCCCTCCACTTT. It codes for CASRLGTNVSPLHF.